The TCR beta chain described here comes from a study of blood T cell repertoires in COVID-19. Looking at the study overall: From the United States, Italy and Spain came samples of acute and convalescent COVID-19.

Some clones are missing from TCRdb's copy, which holds only in-frame ones; the method was immunoSEQ multiplex PCR. Among roughly 270,000 clones listed, roughly 85% were seen once. This clone has just a few counts. Clinical history as reported by participants underpinned cohort assignment. Contact with a PCR-confirmed or clinician-diagnosed COVID-19 case occurred within 2 weeks of entry. This CDR3 is 15 amino acids long. Between the trimmed V and J ends, which lost 3 bases and 7 bases, there was a span of 15 bases. Per the germline V gene, CDR1 is SGHVS and CDR2 is FNYEAQ. The V call is TRBV7-6, the J call TRBJ1-4; D possibly corresponds to TRBD1 (5 bases). Input material: PBMCs or T cells enriched from blood (not recorded which). The clonotype comes from a man in his forties or fifties who had been exposed to COVID-19. The CDR3 DNA reads as TGTGCCAGCAGCTTCGGGGGAGCCCAGAGTGAAAAACTGTTTTTT. The encoded protein is CASSFGGAQSEKLFF.